A single sample is the source of the 2 T cell receptor beta chains below, sequenced in a study of OX40 agonist ivuxolimab in advanced cancers. Preparation of the library involved the immunoSEQ multiplex PCR assay. Held by TCRdb, this immuneACCESS table contains in-frame sequences only and omits some clones. Under half of the omission traces to an unresolved V gene where checked; the cause of the rest is unknown. The sample table contains roughly 80,000 clones; only one count was recorded for 75% to 90% of them. The ten largest account for under 0.4% of the sample. This material consisted of CD4+ or CD8+ T cells sorted from blood, taken in a trial of the OX40 agonist ivuxolimab. The receptors were gathered from an adult with an advanced solid tumor such as melanoma, head and neck, liver or kidney cancer.

This chain uses TRBV10-3 with TRBJ2-7, with 7 bases identical to TRBD1. Germline assignment: CDR1 ENHRY and CDR2 SYGVKD. Trimming took 7 bases from V and 4 from J; bases not matched to a gene: 4. The CDR3 covers 12 residues. The CDR3: CAINAGGYEQYF. DNA for the CDR3: TGTGCCATCAACGCAGGGGGTTACGAGCAGTACTTC.

This clone was observed a single time. The chain is built from TRBV2 and TRBJ1-2; TRBD1 matches at 9 bases. This CDR3 region has 15 residues. Germline V gene sequence: CDR1 SNHLY, CDR2 FYNNEI. The ends lost 6 bases at V and 6 bases at J; junction bases unmatched: 11. DNA for the CDR3: TGTGCCAGCAGCCAAGACCGGGACAGGGCCGATGGCTACACCTTC. It specifies CASSQDRDRADGYTF.